Listed below are T cell receptor beta chains from one sample, sequenced in a study of T cells in Graves' hyperthyroidism and ophthalmopathy. TCRdb fed the multiplex PCR reads into MiXCR, producing one record per CDR3 protein. Of about 330,000 distinct CDR3 sequences listed, approximately 13% are singletons. The sequencing sample was made of blood. All receptors derive from a woman in her forties with Graves' ophthalmopathy. CDR3s include the opening cysteine and the closing phenylalanine or tryptophan. A D gene is named only where the DNA matches it firmly. Clone sizes are given selectively: once, few, many, or a class where the clone is expanded.

v_gene	j_gene	d_gene	abundance	CDR3aa	CDR3nt
TRBV29-1	TRBJ1-2	.	many	CSVIDSNYGYTF	TGCAGCGTTATCGACAGCAACTATGGCTACACCTTC
TRBV5-1	TRBJ1-4	TRBD1	.	CASSLAGTGEGEKLFF	TGCGCCAGCAGCTTGGCGGGTACAGGGGAGGGAGAAAAACTGTTTTTT
TRBV30	TRBJ2-7	.	.	CAWSVANEQYF	TGTGCCTGGAGTGTAGCTAACGAGCAGTACTTC
TRBV10-3	TRBJ2-5	.	many	CATDQGSQETQYF	TGTGCCACCGATCAGGGGTCCCAAGAGACCCAGTACTTC
TRBV6-2/TRBV6-3	TRBJ2-7	.	.	CASRGLYEQYF	TGTGCCAGCAGGGGGCTCTACGAGCAGTACTTC
TRBV25-1	TRBJ2-1	TRBD1	.	CASSEQGERDKGSYNEQFF	TGTGCCAGCAGTGAACAGGGGGAAAGGGACAAGGGATCCTACAATGAGCAGTTCTTC
TRBV19	TRBJ1-6	TRBD1	many	CASKAGGNSPLHF	TGTGCCAGTAAGGCAGGGGGGAATTCACCCCTCCACTTT
TRBV4-1	TRBJ2-7	.	many	CASSQDRRAHYEQYF	TGCGCCAGCAGCCAAGATCGGAGGGCCCACTACGAGCAGTACTTC
TRBV7-9	TRBJ1-2	.	many	CASSHRAAALGGYTF	TGTGCCAGCAGCCACCGGGCCGCGGCTCTGGGGGGCTACACCTTC
TRBV6-1	TRBJ1-5	.	few	CASSEFIQPQHF	TGTGCCAGCAGTGAATTTATTCAGCCCCAGCATTTT
TRBV2	TRBJ1-2	.	few	CASSERGLDGYTF	TGTGCCAGCAGTGAGCGTGGGCTCGATGGCTACACCTTC
TRBV6-1	TRBJ2-1	.	few	CASSLFHRARSYNEQFF	TGTGCCAGCAGTTTATTTCACCGGGCACGCTCCTACAATGAGCAGTTCTTC
TRBV11-1	TRBJ2-1	.	many	CASSTNPWDNEQFF	TGTGCCAGCAGCACCAACCCCTGGGACAATGAGCAGTTCTTC
TRBV25-1	TRBJ1-1	.	many	CASSQTWEDTEAFF	TGTGCCAGCAGTCAGACATGGGAGGACACTGAAGCTTTCTTT
TRBV7-8	TRBJ2-2	.	many	CASSLGFTGELFF	TGTGCCAGCAGCTTAGGCTTCACCGGGGAGCTGTTTTTT
TRBV6-2/TRBV6-3	TRBJ1-5	.	.	CASSPGPDQPQHF	TGTGCCAGCAGCCCCGGACCTGATCAGCCCCAGCATTTT
TRBV9	TRBJ2-3	TRBD2	few	CASSGLAGYSTDTQYF	TGTGCCAGCAGCGGACTAGCGGGATATAGCACAGATACGCAGTATTTT
TRBV6-1	TRBJ2-2	TRBD2	many	CASSVIAGRGGPNTGELFF	TGTGCCAGCAGTGTTATAGCTGGGCGGGGGGGACCTAACACCGGGGAGCTGTTTTTT
TRBV30	TRBJ2-3	TRBD2	.	CAWSRGDVADTQYF	TGTGCCTGGAGTCGGGGGGACGTTGCAGATACGCAGTATTTT
TRBV6-1	TRBJ2-7	TRBD1	few	CASSEKPGGRGEQYF	TGTGCCAGCAGTGAAAAGCCAGGGGGCCGAGGCGAGCAGTACTTC
TRBV15	TRBJ2-3	TRBD2	many	CATSRDGISGRHTDTQYF	TGTGCCACCAGCAGAGACGGGATTAGCGGGAGACACACAGATACGCAGTATTTT
TRBV14	TRBJ2-7	TRBD1	many	CASSQRTGGRYEQYF	TGTGCCAGCAGCCAACGGACAGGGGGCCGCTACGAGCAGTACTTC